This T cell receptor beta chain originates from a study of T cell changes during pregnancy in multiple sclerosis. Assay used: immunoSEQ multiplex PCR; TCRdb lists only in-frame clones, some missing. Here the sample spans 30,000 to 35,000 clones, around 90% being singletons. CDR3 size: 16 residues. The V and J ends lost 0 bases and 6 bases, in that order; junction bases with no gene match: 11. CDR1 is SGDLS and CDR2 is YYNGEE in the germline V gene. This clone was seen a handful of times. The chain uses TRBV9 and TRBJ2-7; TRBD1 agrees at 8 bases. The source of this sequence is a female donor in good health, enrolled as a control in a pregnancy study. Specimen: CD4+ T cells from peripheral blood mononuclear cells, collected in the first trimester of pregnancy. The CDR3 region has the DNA TGTGCCAGCAGCGTAGATGTAGGACAGGGTAGTCGCGAGCAGTACTTC. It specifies CASSVDVGQGSREQYF. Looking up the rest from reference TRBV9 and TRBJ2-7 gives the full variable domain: DSGVTQTPKHLITATGQRVTLRCSPRSGDLSVYWYQQSLDQGLQFLIQYYNGEERAKGNILERFSAQQFPDLHSELNLSSLELGDSALYFCASSVDVGQGSREQYFGPGTRLTVT.